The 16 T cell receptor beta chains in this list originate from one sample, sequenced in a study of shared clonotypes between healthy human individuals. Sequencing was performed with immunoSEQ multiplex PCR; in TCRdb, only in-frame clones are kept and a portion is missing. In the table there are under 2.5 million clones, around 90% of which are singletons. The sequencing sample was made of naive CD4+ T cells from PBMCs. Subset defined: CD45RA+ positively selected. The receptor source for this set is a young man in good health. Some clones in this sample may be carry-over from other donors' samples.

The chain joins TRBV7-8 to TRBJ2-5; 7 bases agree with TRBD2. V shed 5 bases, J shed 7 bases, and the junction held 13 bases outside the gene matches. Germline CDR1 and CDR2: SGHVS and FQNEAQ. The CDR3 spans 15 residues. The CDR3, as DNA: TGTGCCAGCAGCACCCAACTAGGTGGGGGGGGGACCCAGTACTTC. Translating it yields CASSTQLGGGGTQYF.

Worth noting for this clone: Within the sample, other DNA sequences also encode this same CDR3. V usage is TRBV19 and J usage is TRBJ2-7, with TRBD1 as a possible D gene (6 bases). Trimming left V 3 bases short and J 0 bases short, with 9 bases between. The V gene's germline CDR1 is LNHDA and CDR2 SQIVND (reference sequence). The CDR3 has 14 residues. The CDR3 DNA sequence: TGTGCCAGTAGTATTACAGGGATCTCCTACGAGCAGTACTTC. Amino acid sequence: CASSITGISYEQYF.

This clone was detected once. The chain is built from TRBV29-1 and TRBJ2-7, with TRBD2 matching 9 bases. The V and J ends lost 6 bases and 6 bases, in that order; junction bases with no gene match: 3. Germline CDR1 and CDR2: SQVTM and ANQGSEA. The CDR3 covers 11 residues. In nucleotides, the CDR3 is TGCAGCGTCGGGACTAGCCTCGAGCAGTACTTC. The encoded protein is CSVGTSLEQYF.

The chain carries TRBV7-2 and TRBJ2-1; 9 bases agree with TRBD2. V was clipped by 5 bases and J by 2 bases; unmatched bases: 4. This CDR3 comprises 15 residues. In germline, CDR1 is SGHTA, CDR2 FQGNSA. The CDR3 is CASSRAGGTYNEQFF. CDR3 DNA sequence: TGTGCCAGCAGCCGAGCGGGAGGAACCTACAATGAGCAGTTCTTC.

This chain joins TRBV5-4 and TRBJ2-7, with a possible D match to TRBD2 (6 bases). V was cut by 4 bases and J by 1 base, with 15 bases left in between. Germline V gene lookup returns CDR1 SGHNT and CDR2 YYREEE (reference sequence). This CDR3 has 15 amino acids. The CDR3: CASSRPGTGSYEQYF. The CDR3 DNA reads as TGTGCCAGCAGCCGTCCCGGGACTGGGTCCTACGAGCAGTACTTC.

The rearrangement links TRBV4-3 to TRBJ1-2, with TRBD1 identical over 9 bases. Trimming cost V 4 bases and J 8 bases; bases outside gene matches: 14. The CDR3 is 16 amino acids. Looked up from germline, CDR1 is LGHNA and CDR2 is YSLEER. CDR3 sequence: CASSRDGTGKVRGYTF. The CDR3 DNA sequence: TGCGCCAGCAGCCGGGACGGGACAGGGAAAGTAAGAGGCTACACCTTC.

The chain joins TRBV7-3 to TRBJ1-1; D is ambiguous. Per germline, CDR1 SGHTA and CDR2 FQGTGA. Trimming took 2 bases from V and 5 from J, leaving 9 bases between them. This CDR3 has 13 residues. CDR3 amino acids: CASSLLTGTEAFF. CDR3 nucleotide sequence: TGTGCCAGCAGCTTACTGACGGGGACTGAAGCTTTCTTT.

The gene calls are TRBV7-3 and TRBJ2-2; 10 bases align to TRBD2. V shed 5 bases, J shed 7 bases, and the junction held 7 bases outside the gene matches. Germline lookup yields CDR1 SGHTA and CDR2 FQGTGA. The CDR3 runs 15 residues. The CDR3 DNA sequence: TGTGCCAGCAGCCCCTCTAGCGGGAGTATCGGGGAGCTGTTTTTT. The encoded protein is CASSPSSGSIGELFF.

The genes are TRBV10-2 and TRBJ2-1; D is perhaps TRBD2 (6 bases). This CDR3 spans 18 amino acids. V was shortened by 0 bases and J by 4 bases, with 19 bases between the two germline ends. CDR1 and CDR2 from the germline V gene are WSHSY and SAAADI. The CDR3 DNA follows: TGCGCCAGCAGTGAGTCCCTACCGGGACGGGGAGGATACAATGAGCAGTTCTTC. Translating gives CASSESLPGRGGYNEQFF.

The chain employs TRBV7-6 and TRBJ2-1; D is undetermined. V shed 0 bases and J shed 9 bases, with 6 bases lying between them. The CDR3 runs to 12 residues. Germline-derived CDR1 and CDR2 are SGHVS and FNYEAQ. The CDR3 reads CASSLALGEQFF. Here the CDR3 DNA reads TGTGCCAGCAGCTTAGCGCTCGGTGAGCAGTTCTTC.

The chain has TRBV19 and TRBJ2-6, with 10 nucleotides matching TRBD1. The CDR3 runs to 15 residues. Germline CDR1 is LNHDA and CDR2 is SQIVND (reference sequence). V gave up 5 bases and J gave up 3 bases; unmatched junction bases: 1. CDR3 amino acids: CASSGQGDGANVLTF. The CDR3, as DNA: TGTGCCAGTAGTGGACAGGGGGATGGGGCCAACGTCCTGACTTTC.

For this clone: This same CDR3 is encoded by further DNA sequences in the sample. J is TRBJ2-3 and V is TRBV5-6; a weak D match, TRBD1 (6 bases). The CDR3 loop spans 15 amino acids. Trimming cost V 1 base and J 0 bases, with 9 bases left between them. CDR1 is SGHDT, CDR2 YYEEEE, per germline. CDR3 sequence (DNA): TGTGCCAGCAGCTTGACAGGGCTGAGCACAGATACGCAGTATTTT. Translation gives CASSLTGLSTDTQYF.

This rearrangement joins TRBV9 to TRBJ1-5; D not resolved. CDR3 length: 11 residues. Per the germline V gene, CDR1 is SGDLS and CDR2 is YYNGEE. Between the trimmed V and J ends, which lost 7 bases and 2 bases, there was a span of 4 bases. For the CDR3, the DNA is TGTGCCAGCGGGCGCAATCAGCCCCAGCATTTT. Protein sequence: CASGRNQPQHF.

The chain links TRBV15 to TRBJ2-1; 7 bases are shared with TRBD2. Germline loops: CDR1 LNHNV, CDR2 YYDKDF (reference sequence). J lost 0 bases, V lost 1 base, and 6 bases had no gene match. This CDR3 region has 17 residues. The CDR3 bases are TGTGCCACCAGCAGAGGGGCTAGCGGAAGCTCCTACAATGAGCAGTTCTTC. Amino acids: CATSRGASGSSYNEQFF. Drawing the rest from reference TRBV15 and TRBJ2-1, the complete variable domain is DAMVIQNPRYQVTQFGKPVTLSCSQTLNHNVMYWYQQKSSQAPKLLFHYYDKDFNNEADTPDNFQSRRPNTSFCFLDIRSPGLGDTAMYLCATSRGASGSSYNEQFFGPGTRLTVL.

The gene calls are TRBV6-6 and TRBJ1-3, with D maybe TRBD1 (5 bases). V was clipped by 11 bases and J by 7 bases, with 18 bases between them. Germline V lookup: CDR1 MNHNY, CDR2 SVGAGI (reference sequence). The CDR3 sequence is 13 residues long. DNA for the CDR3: TGTGCCGCACTGACAGCAGGGCACAACACCATATATTTT. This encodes CAALTAGHNTIYF.

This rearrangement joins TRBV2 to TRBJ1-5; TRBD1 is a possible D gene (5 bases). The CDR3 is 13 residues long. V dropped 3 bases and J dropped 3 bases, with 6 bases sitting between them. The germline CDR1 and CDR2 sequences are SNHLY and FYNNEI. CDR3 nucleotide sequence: TGTGCCAGCAGTGACAGGGACAATCAGCCCCAGCATTTT. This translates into CASSDRDNQPQHF.